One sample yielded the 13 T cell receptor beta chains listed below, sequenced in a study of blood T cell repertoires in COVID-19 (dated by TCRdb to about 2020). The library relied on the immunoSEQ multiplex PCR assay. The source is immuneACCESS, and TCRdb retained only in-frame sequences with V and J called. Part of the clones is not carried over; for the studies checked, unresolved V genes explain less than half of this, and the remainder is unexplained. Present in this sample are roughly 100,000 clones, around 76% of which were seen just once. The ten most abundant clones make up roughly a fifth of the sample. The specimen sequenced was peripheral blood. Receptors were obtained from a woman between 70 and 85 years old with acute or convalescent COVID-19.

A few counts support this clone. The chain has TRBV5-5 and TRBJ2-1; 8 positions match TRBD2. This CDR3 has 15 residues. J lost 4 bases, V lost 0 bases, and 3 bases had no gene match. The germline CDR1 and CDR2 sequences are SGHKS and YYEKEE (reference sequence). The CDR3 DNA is TGTGCCAGCAGCTTGGGAGGACTAGCTTACAATGAGCAGTTCTTC. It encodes CASSLGGLAYNEQFF.

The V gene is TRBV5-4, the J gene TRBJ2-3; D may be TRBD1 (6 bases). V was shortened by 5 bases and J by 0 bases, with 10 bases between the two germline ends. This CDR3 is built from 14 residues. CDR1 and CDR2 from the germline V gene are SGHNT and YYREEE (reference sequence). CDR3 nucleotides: TGTGCCAGCAGTTTTGGGGGCAGCACAGATACGCAGTATTTT. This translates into CASSFGGSTDTQYF.

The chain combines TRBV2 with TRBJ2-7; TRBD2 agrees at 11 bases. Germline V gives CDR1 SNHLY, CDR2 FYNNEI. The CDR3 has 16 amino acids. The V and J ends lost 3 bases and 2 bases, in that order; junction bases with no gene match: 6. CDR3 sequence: CASSEGHSGGAYEQYF. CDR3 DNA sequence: TGTGCCAGCAGTGAGGGCCATAGCGGGGGGGCCTACGAGCAGTACTTC.

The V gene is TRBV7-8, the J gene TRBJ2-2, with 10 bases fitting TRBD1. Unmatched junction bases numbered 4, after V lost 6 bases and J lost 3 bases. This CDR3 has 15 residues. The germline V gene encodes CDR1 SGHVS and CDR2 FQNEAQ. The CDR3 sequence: CASRTGTGDTGELFF. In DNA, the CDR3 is TGTGCCAGCAGAACCGGGACAGGGGACACCGGGGAGCTGTTTTTT. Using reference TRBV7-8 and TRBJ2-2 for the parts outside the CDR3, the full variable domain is GAGVSQSPRYKVAKRGQDVALRCDPISGHVSLFWYQQALGQGPEFLTYFQNEAQLDKSGLPSDRFFAERPEGSVSTLKIQRTQQEDSAVYLCASRTGTGDTGELFFGEGSRLTVL.

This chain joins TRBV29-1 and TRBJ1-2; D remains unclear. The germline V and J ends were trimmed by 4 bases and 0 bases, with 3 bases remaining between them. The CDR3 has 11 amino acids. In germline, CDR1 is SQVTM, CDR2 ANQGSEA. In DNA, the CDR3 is TGCAGCGTTGGAGCTAACTATGGCTACACCTTC. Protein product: CSVGANYGYTF.

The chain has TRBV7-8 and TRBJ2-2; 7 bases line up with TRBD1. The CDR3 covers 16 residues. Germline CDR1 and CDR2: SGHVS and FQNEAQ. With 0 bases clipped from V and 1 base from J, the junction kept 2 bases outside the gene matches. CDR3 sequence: CASSLAGTENTGELFF. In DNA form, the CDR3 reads TGTGCCAGCAGCTTAGCTGGGACAGAGAACACCGGGGAGCTGTTTTTT.

The CDR3, as DNA: TGTGCCAGCAGCGCGGATCGGCACAACAATGAAAAACTGTTTTTT. It codes for CASSADRHNNEKLFF. The chain couples TRBV5-8 to TRBJ1-4; D ambiguous. Deletions cut 4 bases from V and 5 bases from J, with 15 bases between. This CDR3 is 15 amino acids long. CDR1 and CDR2 (germline): SGHTS, YDEGEE.

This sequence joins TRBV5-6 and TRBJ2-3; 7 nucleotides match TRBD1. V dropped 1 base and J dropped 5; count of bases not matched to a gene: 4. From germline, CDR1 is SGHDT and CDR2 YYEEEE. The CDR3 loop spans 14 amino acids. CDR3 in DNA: TGTGCCAGCAGCTTGAGGGGGCCAGGAGATACGCAGTATTTT. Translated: CASSLRGPGDTQYF.

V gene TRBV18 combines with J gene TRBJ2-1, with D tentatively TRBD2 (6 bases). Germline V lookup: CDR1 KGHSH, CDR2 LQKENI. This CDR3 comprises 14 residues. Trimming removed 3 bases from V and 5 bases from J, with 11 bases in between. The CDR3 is CASSPNRGNNEQFF. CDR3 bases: TGTGCCAGCTCACCCAACCGGGGGAACAATGAGCAGTTCTTC.

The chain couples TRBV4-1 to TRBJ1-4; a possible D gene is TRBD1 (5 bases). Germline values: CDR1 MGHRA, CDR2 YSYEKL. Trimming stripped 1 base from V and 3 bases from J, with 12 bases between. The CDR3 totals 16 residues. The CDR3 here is CASSQVGAAPNEKLFF. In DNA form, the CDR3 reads TGCGCCAGCAGCCAAGTTGGGGCAGCTCCTAATGAAAAACTGTTTTTT.

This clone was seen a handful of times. The CDR3: CASSLGAGPRYEQYF. The CDR3 nucleotides read TGTGCCAGCAGCTTAGGTGCAGGGCCACGATACGAGCAGTACTTC. The V and J genes are TRBV27 and TRBJ2-7; weak D call: TRBD1 (5 bases). Trimming took off 6 bases at V and 4 bases at J, with 19 bases between the two ends. The CDR3 is made up of 15 amino acids. Germline V lookup: CDR1 MNHEY, CDR2 SMNVEV (reference sequence).

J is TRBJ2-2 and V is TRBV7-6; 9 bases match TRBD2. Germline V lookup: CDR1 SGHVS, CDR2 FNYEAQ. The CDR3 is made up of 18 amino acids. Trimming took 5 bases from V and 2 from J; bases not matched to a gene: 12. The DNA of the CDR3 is TGTGCCAGCAGCCCCCGGGATAGCGGGGGTTTAAACACCGGGGAGCTGTTTTTT. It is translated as CASSPRDSGGLNTGELFF.

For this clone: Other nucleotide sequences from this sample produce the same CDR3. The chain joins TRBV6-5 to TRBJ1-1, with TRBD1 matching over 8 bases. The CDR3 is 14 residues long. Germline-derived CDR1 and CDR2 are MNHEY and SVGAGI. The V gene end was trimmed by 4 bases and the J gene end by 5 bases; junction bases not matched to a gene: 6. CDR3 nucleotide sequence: TGTGCCAGCAGTTTAACAGGGGGAGAAACTGAAGCTTTCTTT. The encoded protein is CASSLTGGETEAFF.